This T cell receptor (beta chain) was observed in a study of Ad26.COV2.S vaccination and SARS-CoV-2 variants. Treatment: 19 received Ad26.COV2.S at low or high dose, single or two shots; about 5 received placebo; per-sample allocation not given. Following the first vaccine or placebo injection, samples were taken on day 63. Germline V gene lookup returns CDR1 SGHKS and CDR2 YYEKEE (reference sequence). V dropped 6 bases and J dropped 7 bases, with 19 bases sitting between them. This CDR3 region has 15 residues. Worth noting for this clone: What it binds is not known.

Sequencing used immunoSEQ multiplex PCR; TCRdb keeps in-frame clones, though not all of them. The repertoire consists of some 640,000 clones, with roughly 90% occurring once and the leading ten covering about 1.5%. Findings and caveats of the study: Spike-specific TCR breadth was greater in vaccine than placebo recipients.

This chain links TRBV5-5 with TRBJ2-2; D may be TRBD1 (6 bases). The sequence was collected from a person between 18 and 60 years old who received the Ad26.COV2.S COVID-19 vaccine or a placebo. Sequencing was performed on peripheral blood, taken in a trial of Ad26.COV2.S vaccine versus placebo. This chain's CDR3 is CASNLGQYYYGELFF. The CDR3 DNA is TGTGCCAGCAACCTCGGACAGTACTATTACGGGGAGCTGTTTTTT.